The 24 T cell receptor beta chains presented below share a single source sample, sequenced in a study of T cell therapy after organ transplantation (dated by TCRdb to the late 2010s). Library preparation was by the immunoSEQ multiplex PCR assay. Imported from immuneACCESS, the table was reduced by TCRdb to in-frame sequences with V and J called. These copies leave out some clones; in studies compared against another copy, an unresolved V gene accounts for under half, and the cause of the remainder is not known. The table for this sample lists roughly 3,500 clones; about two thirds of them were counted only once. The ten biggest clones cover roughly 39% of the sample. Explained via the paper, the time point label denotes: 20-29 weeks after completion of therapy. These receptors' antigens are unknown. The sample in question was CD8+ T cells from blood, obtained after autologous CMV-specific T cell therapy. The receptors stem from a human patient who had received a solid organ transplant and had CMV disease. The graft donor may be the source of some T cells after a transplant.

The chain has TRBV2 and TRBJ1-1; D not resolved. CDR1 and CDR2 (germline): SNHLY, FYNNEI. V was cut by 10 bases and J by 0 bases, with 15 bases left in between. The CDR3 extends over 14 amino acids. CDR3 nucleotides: TGTGCCACAGAAGAAGGACGGATGAACACTGAAGCTTTCTTT. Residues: CATEEGRMNTEAFF.

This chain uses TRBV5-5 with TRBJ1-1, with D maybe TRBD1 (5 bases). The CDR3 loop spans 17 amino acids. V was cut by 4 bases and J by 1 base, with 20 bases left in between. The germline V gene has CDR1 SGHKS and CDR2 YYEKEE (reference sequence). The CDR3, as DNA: TGTGCCAGCAGCCCTCCGGGACCAGCTCTTGGGAACACTGAAGCTTTCTTT. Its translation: CASSPPGPALGNTEAFF.

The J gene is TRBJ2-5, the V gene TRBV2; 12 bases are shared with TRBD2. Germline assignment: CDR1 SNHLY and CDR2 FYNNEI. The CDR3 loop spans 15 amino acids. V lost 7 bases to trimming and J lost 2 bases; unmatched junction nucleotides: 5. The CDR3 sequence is CASNRLAGDQETQYF. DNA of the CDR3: TGTGCCAGCAACCGACTAGCGGGAGATCAAGAGACCCAGTACTTC.

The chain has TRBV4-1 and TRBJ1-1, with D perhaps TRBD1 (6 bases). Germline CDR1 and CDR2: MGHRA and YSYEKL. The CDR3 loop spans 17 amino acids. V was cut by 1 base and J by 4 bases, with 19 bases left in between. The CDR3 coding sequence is TGCGCCAGCAGCCAAGTTCAGTACGGGGGGCAGGCCACTGAAGCTTTCTTT. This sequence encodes CASSQVQYGGQATEAFF.

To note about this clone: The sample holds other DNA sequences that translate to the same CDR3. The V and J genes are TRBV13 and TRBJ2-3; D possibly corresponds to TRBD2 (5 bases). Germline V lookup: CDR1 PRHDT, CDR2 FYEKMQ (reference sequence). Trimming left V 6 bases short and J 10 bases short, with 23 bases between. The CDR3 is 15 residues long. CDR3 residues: CASRVAYKALEAQYF. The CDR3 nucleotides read TGTGCCAGCAGGGTGGCATATAAGGCCCTGGAGGCGCAGTATTTT.

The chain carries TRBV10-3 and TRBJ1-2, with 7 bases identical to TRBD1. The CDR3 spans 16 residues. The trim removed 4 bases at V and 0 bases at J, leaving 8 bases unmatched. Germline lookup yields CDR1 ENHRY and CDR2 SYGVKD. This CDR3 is CAISAAGGGSNYGYTF. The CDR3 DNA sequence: TGTGCCATCAGTGCGGCAGGGGGGGGATCTAACTATGGCTACACCTTC.

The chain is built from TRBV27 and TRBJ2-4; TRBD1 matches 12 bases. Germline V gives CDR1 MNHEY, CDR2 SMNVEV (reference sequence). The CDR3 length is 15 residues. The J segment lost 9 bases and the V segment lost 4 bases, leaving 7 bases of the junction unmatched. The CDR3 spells CASSYGTGGEGIQYF. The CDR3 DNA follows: TGTGCCAGCAGTTACGGGACAGGGGGCGAGGGCATTCAGTACTTC.

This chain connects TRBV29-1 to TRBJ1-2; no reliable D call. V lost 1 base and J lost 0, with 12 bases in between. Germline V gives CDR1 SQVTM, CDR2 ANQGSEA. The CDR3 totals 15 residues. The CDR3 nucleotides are TGCAGCGTTGAAGTGTTCCAGGTAGCTAACTATGGCTACACCTTC. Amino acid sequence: CSVEVFQVANYGYTF.

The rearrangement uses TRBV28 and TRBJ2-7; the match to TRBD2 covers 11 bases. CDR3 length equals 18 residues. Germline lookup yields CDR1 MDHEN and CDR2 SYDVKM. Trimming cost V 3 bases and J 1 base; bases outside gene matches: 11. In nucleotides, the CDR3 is TGTGCCAGCAGTTTTTCCCGGACCGGGACTAGCGGTTCCTACGAGCAGTACTTC. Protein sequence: CASSFSRTGTSGSYEQYF. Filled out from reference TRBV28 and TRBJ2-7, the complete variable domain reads DVKVTQSSRYLVKRTGEKVFLECVQDMDHENMFWYRQDPGLGLRLIYFSYDVKMKEKGDIPEGYSVSREKKERFSLILESASTNQTSMYLCASSFSRTGTSGSYEQYFGPGTRLTVT.

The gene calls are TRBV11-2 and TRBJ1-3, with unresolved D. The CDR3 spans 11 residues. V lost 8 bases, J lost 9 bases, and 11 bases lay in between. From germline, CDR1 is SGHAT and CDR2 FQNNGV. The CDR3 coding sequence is TGTGCCAGCCGATCCGGCACCACCATATATTTT. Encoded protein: CASRSGTTIYF.

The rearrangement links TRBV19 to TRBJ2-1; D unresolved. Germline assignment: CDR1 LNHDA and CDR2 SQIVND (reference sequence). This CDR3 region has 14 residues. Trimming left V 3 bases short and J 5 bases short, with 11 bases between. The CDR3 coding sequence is TGTGCCAGTAGTATTGGGTGGCCTAACAATGAGCAGTTCTTC. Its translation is CASSIGWPNNEQFF.

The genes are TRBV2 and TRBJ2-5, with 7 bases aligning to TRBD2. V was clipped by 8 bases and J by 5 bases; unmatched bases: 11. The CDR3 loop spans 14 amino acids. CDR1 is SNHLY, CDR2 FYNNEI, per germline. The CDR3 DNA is TGTGCCAGCGGGGGGGGACCCCTAGGCGAGACCCAGTACTTC. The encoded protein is CASGGGPLGETQYF.

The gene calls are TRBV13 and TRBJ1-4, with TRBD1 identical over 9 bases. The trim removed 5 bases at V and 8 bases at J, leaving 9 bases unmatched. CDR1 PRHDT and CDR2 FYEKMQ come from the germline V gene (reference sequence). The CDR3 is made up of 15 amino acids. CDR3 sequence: CASSTSQGAGEKLFF. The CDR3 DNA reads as TGTGCCAGCAGCACATCACAGGGGGCGGGGGAAAAACTGTTTTTT. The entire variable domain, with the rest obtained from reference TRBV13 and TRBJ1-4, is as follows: AAGVIQSPRHLIKEKRETATLKCYPIPRHDTVYWYQQGPGQDPQFLISFYEKMQSDKGSIPDRFSAQQFSDYHSELNMSSLELGDSALYFCASSTSQGAGEKLFFGSGTQLSVL.

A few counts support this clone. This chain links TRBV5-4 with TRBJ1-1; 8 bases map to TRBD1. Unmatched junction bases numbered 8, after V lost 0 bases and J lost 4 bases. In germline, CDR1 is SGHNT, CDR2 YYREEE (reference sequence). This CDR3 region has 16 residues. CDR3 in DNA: TGTGCCAGCAGCTTGGCCGGACAGGGCAGGGGCACTGAAGCTTTCTTT. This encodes CASSLAGQGRGTEAFF.

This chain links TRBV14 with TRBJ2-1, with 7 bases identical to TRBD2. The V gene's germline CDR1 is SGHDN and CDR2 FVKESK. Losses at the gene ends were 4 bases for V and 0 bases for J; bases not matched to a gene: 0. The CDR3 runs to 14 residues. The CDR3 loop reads CASSRTSSYNEQFF. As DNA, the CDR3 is TGTGCCAGCAGCCGGACTAGCTCCTACAATGAGCAGTTCTTC.

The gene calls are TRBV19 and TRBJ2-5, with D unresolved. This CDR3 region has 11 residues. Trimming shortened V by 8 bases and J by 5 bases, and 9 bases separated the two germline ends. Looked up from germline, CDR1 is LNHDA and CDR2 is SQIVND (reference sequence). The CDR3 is CASRLGETQYF. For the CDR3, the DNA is TGTGCCAGTCGCCTGGGGGAGACCCAGTACTTC.

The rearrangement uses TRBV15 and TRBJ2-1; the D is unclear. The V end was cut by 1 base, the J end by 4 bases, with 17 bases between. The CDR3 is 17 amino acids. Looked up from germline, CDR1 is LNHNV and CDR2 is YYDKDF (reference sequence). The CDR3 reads CATSRGHLGGTYNEQFF. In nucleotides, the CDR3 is TGTGCCACCAGCAGAGGGCACCTGGGCGGAACTTACAATGAGCAGTTCTTC. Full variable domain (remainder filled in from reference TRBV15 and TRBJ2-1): DAMVIQNPRYQVTQFGKPVTLSCSQTLNHNVMYWYQQKSSQAPKLLFHYYDKDFNNEADTPDNFQSRRPNTSFCFLDIRSPGLGDTAMYLCATSRGHLGGTYNEQFFGPGTRLTVL.

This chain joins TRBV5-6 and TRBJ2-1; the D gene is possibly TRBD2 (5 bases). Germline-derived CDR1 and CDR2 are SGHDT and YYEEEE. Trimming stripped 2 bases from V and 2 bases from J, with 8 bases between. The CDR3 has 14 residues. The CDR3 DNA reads TGTGCCAGCAGCTTAGCGGTGACCTACAATGAGCAGTTCTTC. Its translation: CASSLAVTYNEQFF.

Here the CDR3 reads CASSQYTGTTYGYTF. Here the CDR3 DNA reads TGTGCCAGCAGCCAATATACCGGGACAACCTATGGCTACACCTTC. The genes are TRBV6-5 and TRBJ1-2, with D possibly matching TRBD1 (6 bases). This CDR3 has 15 residues. V lost 6 bases, J lost 4 bases, and 18 bases lay in between. Germline V lookup: CDR1 MNHEY, CDR2 SVGAGI.

The DNA of the CDR3 is TGCGCCAGCAGCCAGACAGGGGTGGCCGGGGAGCTGTTTTTT. It codes for CASSQTGVAGELFF. This chain connects TRBV4-3 to TRBJ2-2; 8 nucleotides align to TRBD1. The CDR3 is made up of 14 amino acids. Germline V gives CDR1 LGHNA, CDR2 YSLEER. J was trimmed by 6 bases and V by 3 bases; bases with no gene match: 3.

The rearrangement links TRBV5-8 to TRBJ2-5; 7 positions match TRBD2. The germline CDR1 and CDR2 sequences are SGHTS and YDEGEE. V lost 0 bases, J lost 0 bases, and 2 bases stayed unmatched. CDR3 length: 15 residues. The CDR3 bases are TGTGCCAGCAGCTTGGTCGCGGGGGACCAAGAGACCCAGTACTTC. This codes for CASSLVAGDQETQYF.

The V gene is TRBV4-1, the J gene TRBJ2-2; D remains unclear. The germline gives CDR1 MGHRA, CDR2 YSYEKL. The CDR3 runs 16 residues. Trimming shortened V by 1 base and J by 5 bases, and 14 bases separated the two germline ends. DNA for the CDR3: TGCGCCAGCAGCCAAGTGCCTATGGGAAATACCGGGGAGCTGTTTTTT. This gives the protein CASSQVPMGNTGELFF.

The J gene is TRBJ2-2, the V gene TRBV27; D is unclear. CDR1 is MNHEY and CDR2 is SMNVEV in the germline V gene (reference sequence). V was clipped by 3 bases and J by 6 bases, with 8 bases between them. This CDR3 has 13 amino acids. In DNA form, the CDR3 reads TGTGCCAGCAGTTTGAGGAATGCCGGGGAGCTGTTTTTT. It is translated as CASSLRNAGELFF.

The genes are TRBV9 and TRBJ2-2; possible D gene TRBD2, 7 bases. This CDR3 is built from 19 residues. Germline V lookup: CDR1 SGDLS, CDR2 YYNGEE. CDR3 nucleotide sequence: TGTCCCACCAGCGTAGTCCCACCGGGAGAGGGGGGGGGCACCGGGGAGCTGTTTTTT. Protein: CPTSVVPPGEGGGTGELFF.